This T cell receptor beta chain emerged from a study of neurological immune-mediated disorders. Whole-study context: Secondary progressive disease was present in 3, and relapsing-remitting disease in some 30, of the approximately 35 multiple sclerosis patients.

Synthesis of cDNA used 5'RACE (with 10-nucleotide random UMIs). A single record per CDR3 protein comes from TCRdb applying MiXCR to the 5' RACE reads. The repertoire holds 130,000 or so distinct CDR3 sequences, 3.2% seen once, with 1% to 1.5% in the top ten. At least ten counts were recorded for this clonotype. The antigen is not known. General study results and limits: Phylogenetic grouping assigned the repertoires of 18 of 34 multiple sclerosis patients to a single related-CDR3 cluster, representing a possible signature.

The V gene lost 1 base and the J gene lost 9 bases, with 11 bases spanning the gap. Germline loops: CDR1 SGHRS, CDR2 YFSETQ. The CDR3 spans 13 residues. Unsorted libraries came from 2 million PBMCs stored at -80 °C. This chain connects TRBV5-1 to TRBJ2-1; D is unresolved. The sample consisted of PBMCs. The sequence was obtained from a woman aged 25 to 45 with multiple sclerosis. The CDR3 region is CASSLIVGTEQFF. CDR3 coding DNA: TGCGCCAGCAGCTTGATAGTGGGCACTGAGCAGTTCTTC. The whole variable domain, remainder taken from reference TRBV5-1 and TRBJ2-1, is KAGVTQTPRYLIKTRGQQVTLSCSPISGHRSVSWYQQTPGQGLQFLFEYFSETQRNKGNFPGRFSGRQFSNSRSEMNVSTLELGDSALYLCASSLIVGTEQFFGPGTRLTVL.